Listed below are T cell receptor beta chains from one sample, sequenced in a study of radiotherapy plus CTLA-4 blockade in lung cancer. Data came from immunoSEQ multiplex PCR; TCRdb stores just in-frame clones and leaves some out. The table has about 59,000 clones, 70% to 80% seen once. The source material was peripheral blood, sampled from a patient treated with radiotherapy plus ipilimumab. These receptors all come from a human donor with non-small cell lung cancer whose response to radiotherapy plus ipilimumab could not be evaluated. The CDR3 runs from the conserved cysteine through the conserved F or W. D genes are given only for firm matches. Not every row has a clone size; where given, it reads once, few, many or a size class.

cdr3_aa cdr3_nt j_call clone_size v_call d_call
CATSRDASTYTF TGTGCCACCAGCAGAGATGCCAGTACCTACACCTTC TRBJ1-2 - TRBV15 -
CAWSPQGDTGELFF TGTGCCTGGAGTCCACAGGGGGACACCGGGGAGCTGTTTTTT TRBJ2-2 - TRBV30 TRBD1
CASSPGGEYGYTF TGTGCCAGCAGCCCGGGGGGGGAGTATGGCTACACCTTC TRBJ1-2 - TRBV7-9 -
CASSEYLNYGYTF TGTGCCAGCAGTGAATATCTCAACTATGGCTACACCTTC TRBJ1-2 - TRBV2 -
CASSPKGQASGNTIYF TGTGCCAGCTCCCCGAAAGGACAGGCCTCTGGAAACACCATATATTTT TRBJ1-3 - TRBV18 TRBD1
CAISDGQGGPHGYTF TGTGCCATCAGTGACGGGCAGGGAGGGCCCCATGGCTACACCTTC TRBJ1-2 - TRBV10-3 -
CASSLSGGDTQYF TGTGCCAGCAGTTTGAGCGGGGGTGACACCCAGTACTTC TRBJ2-5 - TRBV6-5 TRBD2
CASSLASGGAYEQFF TGTGCCAGCAGCTTAGCTAGCGGGGGGGCCTATGAGCAGTTCTTC TRBJ2-1 - TRBV7-2 TRBD2
CASSSRDRSANTGELFF TGCGCCAGCAGCTCCCGGGACAGGTCCGCGAACACCGGGGAGCTGTTTTTT TRBJ2-2 few TRBV5-1 TRBD1
CASKGQGATNYGYTF TGTGCCAGCAAGGGACAGGGGGCTACTAACTATGGCTACACCTTC TRBJ1-2 few TRBV28 TRBD1
CASSLESGDEQYF TGTGCCAGCAGCTTAGAATCGGGTGACGAGCAGTACTTC TRBJ2-7 - TRBV7-2 -
CASSLEFGQGASGNTIYF TGCGCCAGCAGCTTGGAGTTCGGACAGGGGGCTTCTGGAAACACCATATATTTT TRBJ1-3 - TRBV5-1 TRBD1
CASSQELQGSYNEQFF TGCGCCAGCAGCCAAGAGCTACAGGGCTCCTACAATGAGCAGTTCTTC TRBJ2-1 once TRBV4-3 -
CASSLQRGAGTDTQYF TGTGCCAGCAGTCTTCAGCGGGGAGCGGGCACAGATACGCAGTATTTT TRBJ2-3 - TRBV27 TRBD2
CASSLDMGTGLNEQFF TGCGCCAGCAGCTTGGACATGGGGACAGGGTTAAATGAGCAGTTCTTC TRBJ2-1 - TRBV5-1 TRBD1
CASTGGQKTYGYTF TGTGCCAGCACCGGAGGACAGAAAACCTATGGCTACACCTTC TRBJ1-2 - TRBV5-6 -
CASSPPLAGPQGTQYF TGTGCCAGCAGTCCTCCCTTAGCGGGGCCCCAGGGGACCCAGTACTTC TRBJ2-5 - TRBV27 TRBD2
CASSFGTGELFF TGCGCCAGCAGCTTCGGCACCGGGGAGCTGTTTTTT TRBJ2-2 - TRBV5-1 -
CASSEMQAINQPQHF TGTGCCAGCAGTGAGATGCAGGCCATCAATCAGCCCCAGCATTTT TRBJ1-5 once TRBV6-1 -
CASSPSMTSGGGTANTGELFF TGCGCCAGCAGCCCGTCCATGACTAGCGGGGGAGGTACTGCGAACACCGGGGAGCTGTTTTTT TRBJ2-2 once TRBV4-3 TRBD2
CASCGGAGTDTQYF TGTGCCAGCTGCGGGGGGGCCGGCACAGATACGCAGTATTTT TRBJ2-3 - TRBV7-9 TRBD2
CASSPQFRDRVREAFF TGTGCCAGCTCACCTCAGTTTCGGGACAGGGTGAGGGAAGCTTTCTTT TRBJ1-1 - TRBV18 TRBD1
CASSQDPRGIGELFF TGCGCCAGCAGCCAAGATCCTCGGGGGATCGGGGAGCTGTTTTTT TRBJ2-2 - TRBV4-3 -
CASSPLIGGNTGELFF TGTGCCAGCAGCCCCCTAATAGGGGGTAACACCGGGGAGCTGTTTTTT TRBJ2-2 - TRBV7-3 -
CASSLLAGDQETQYF TGTGCCAGCAGCTTACTAGCGGGGGACCAAGAGACCCAGTACTTC TRBJ2-5 - TRBV7-3 TRBD2
CASSLGQGDGYTF TGCGCCAGCAGCCTGGGACAGGGCGATGGCTACACCTTC TRBJ1-2 medium-sized TRBV5-1 TRBD1
CASSRGQGASTEQYF TGTGCCAGCAGCCGAGGACAGGGGGCCAGTACGGAGCAGTACTTC TRBJ2-7 - TRBV7-2 TRBD1
CASSLDAGDTQYF TGTGCCAGCAGCTTGGATGCAGGGGATACGCAGTATTTT TRBJ2-3 once TRBV5-6 -
CASSLQSTGELFF TGTGCCAGCAGCTTGCAGTCCACCGGGGAGCTGTTTTTT TRBJ2-2 - TRBV7-3 -
CASGPPYRGGQPQHF TGCGCCAGCGGCCCGCCTTACAGGGGAGGTCAGCCCCAGCATTTT TRBJ1-5 - TRBV5-1 TRBD1
CASSQDRLGQGFYNEQFF TGCGCCAGCAGCCAAGATCGGCTCGGACAGGGATTTTACAATGAGCAGTTCTTC TRBJ2-1 - TRBV4-1 TRBD1
CASGLATYTGAVRTGELFF TGTGCTAGTGGTTTGGCCACGTATACAGGGGCGGTTCGCACCGGGGAGCTGTTTTTT TRBJ2-2 - TRBV12-5 TRBD1
CASSLEAGSHNEQFF TGTGCCAGCAGCTTAGAAGCCGGGTCCCACAATGAGCAGTTCTTC TRBJ2-1 - TRBV7-2 -
CASSSRTGQYNSPLHF TGTGCCAGCAGCTCTCGGACAGGGCAGTATAATTCACCCCTCCACTTT TRBJ1-6 once TRBV5-8 TRBD1
CASRPDRGGGYTF TGTGCCAGTAGGCCGGACAGGGGAGGCGGCTACACCTTC TRBJ1-2 - TRBV19 TRBD1
CASSLSPPGWEQYF TGTGCCAGCAGTTTATCGCCCCCAGGGTGGGAGCAGTACTTC TRBJ2-7 few TRBV27 -
CASSERGRGAKNIQYF TGTGCCAGCAGTGAAAGGGGGCGCGGGGCCAAAAACATTCAGTACTTC TRBJ2-4 - TRBV2 TRBD1
CAWSMGQGAAGELFF TGTGCCTGGAGTATGGGACAGGGGGCGGCCGGGGAGCTGTTTTTT TRBJ2-2 - TRBV30 TRBD1
CASSISGGANGYTF TGTGCCAGTAGTATCTCAGGGGGCGCAAATGGCTACACCTTC TRBJ1-2 - TRBV19 TRBD1
CASSADRGVQPQHF TGTGCCAGCAGTGCGGACAGGGGGGTTCAGCCCCAGCATTTT TRBJ1-5 - TRBV2 TRBD1
CASSSEDRGDEQYF TGTGCCAGCAGTTCCGAGGACAGGGGCGACGAGCAGTACTTC TRBJ2-7 - TRBV6-5 TRBD1
CASSLGAVRTDTQYF TGTGCCAGCAGCTTGGGGGCTGTCCGCACAGATACGCAGTATTTT TRBJ2-3 - TRBV5-4 -
CASSLGDSSYEQYF TGCGCCAGCAGCTTGGGGGACAGCTCCTACGAGCAGTACTTC TRBJ2-7 - TRBV5-1 TRBD1
CASSFRNRELFF TGTGCCAGCAGCTTCCGGAACAGGGAACTGTTTTTT TRBJ1-4 - TRBV7-8 -
CASSEALGAGNQPQHF TGTGCCAGCAGTGAAGCTTTAGGGGCTGGGAATCAGCCCCAGCATTTT TRBJ1-5 many TRBV2 -
CATDDPDREIYEQYF TGTGCCACCGACGACCCGGACAGGGAGATTTACGAGCAGTACTTC TRBJ2-7 - TRBV28 TRBD1
CASSQGTVQGRSTEAFF TGCGCCAGCAGCCAAGGAACCGTACAGGGGAGATCGACTGAAGCTTTCTTT TRBJ1-1 few TRBV4-1 TRBD1
CASSQLAGGPPEYNEQFF TGCGCCAGCAGCCAACTAGCGGGAGGCCCGCCCGAATACAATGAGCAGTTCTTC TRBJ2-1 - TRBV4-1 TRBD2
CASSYVLAGTDEQFF TGTGCCAGCAGTTACGTACTAGCGGGAACTGATGAGCAGTTCTTC TRBJ2-1 few TRBV6-5 TRBD2
CASSLQGSWAPISYEQYF TGTGCCAGCAGCTTACAAGGTTCATGGGCCCCGATCTCCTACGAGCAGTACTTC TRBJ2-7 few TRBV7-3 -
CASSIRRPGNTIYF TGTGCCAGCAGCATCAGGAGGCCCGGAAACACCATATATTTT TRBJ1-3 few TRBV6-5 -
CASSFWGIRQSTGELFF TGTGCCAGCAGTTTTTGGGGAATCAGACAGTCCACCGGGGAGCTGTTTTTT TRBJ2-2 few TRBV28 -
CASSLIWEEVTQDTQYF TGTGCCAGCAGCTTAATTTGGGAGGAGGTCACCCAAGATACGCAGTATTTT TRBJ2-3 - TRBV11-3 -
CASSLAREGNTEAFF TGTGCCAGCAGCTTGGCCAGGGAGGGAAACACTGAAGCTTTCTTT TRBJ1-1 - TRBV5-4 -
CASSPPGQINYGYTF TGTGCCAGTAGTCCCCCGGGACAGATTAACTATGGCTACACCTTC TRBJ1-2 - TRBV19 TRBD1
CASGRGYNSPLHF TGTGCCAGCGGCCGGGGCTATAATTCACCCCTCCACTTT TRBJ1-6 - TRBV27 -
CASSRTEAYEQYF TGTGCCAGTAGTCGGACAGAAGCCTACGAGCAGTACTTC TRBJ2-7 - TRBV19 -
CAWSVTSGYNEQFF TGTGCCTGGAGTGTTACTAGCGGCTACAATGAGCAGTTCTTC TRBJ2-1 - TRBV30 TRBD2
CASSLVGGGLLNEQYF TGCGCCAGCAGCTTGGTCGGAGGGGGCTTATTAAACGAGCAGTACTTC TRBJ2-7 - TRBV5-1 -
CASSSGGGGPWDEQFF TGTGCCAGCAGCTCTGGAGGAGGAGGGCCTTGGGATGAGCAGTTCTTC TRBJ2-1 - TRBV7-3 -